The rows below give T cell receptor beta chains drawn from one sample of a study of molecular identifiers for immune sequencing clone quantification. One entry per CDR3 protein, called by TCRdb with MiXCR from the PCR reads. In the table there are 68,000 or so distinct CDR3 sequences, around a sixth of which are singletons. Sequenced input: naive CD8+ T cells from blood, with Jurkat cell RNA spiked in. These receptors all come from a human donor in good health. Some libraries in this study had Jurkat cell RNA spiked in. Each CDR3 is given with its conserved first and last residue. A D gene is named only where the DNA matches it firmly. Only some rows state a clone size, as once, few, many or a class for expanded clones.

D gene: NA; J gene: TRBJ1-3; V gene: TRBV29-1; clone size: NA; CDR3 protein: CGVSEPSSGNTIYF; CDR3 DNA: TGCGGCGTGTCGGAGCCCTCCTCTGGAAACACCATATATTTT
D gene: NA; J gene: TRBJ2-1; V gene: TRBV7-9; clone size: many; CDR3 protein: CASSGFGLGGNEQFF; CDR3 DNA: TGTGCCAGCAGCGGATTCGGACTGGGGGGTAATGAGCAGTTCTTC
D gene: NA; J gene: TRBJ2-5; V gene: TRBV4-1; clone size: many; CDR3 protein: CASSQGIGNQETQYF; CDR3 DNA: TGCGCCAGCAGCCAAGGTATAGGGAACCAAGAGACCCAGTACTTC
D gene: TRBD2; J gene: TRBJ2-7; V gene: TRBV4-1; clone size: many; CDR3 protein: CASSHGLAGSSYEQYF; CDR3 DNA: TGCGCCAGCAGCCATGGCCTAGCGGGGAGTTCCTACGAGCAGTACTTC
D gene: NA; J gene: TRBJ1-2; V gene: TRBV4-1; clone size: many; CDR3 protein: CASSQVPGSNYGYTF; CDR3 DNA: TGCGCCAGCAGCCAAGTTCCGGGGTCTAACTATGGCTACACCTTC
D gene: NA; J gene: TRBJ2-3; V gene: TRBV11-3; clone size: many; CDR3 protein: CASSLGQLSTDTQYF; CDR3 DNA: TGTGCCAGCAGCTTAGGACAACTTAGCACAGATACGCAGTATTTT
D gene: NA; J gene: TRBJ1-5; V gene: TRBV7-2; clone size: many; CDR3 protein: CASSPAGTLALWGDQPQHF; CDR3 DNA: TGTGCCAGCAGCCCGGCCGGGACGCTTGCCCTATGGGGGGATCAGCCCCAGCATTTT
D gene: TRBD2; J gene: TRBJ2-5; V gene: TRBV20-1; clone size: many; CDR3 protein: CSARAGLAGGYPPLQETQYF; CDR3 DNA: TGCAGTGCTAGAGCGGGACTAGCGGGAGGGTACCCTCCTTTACAAGAGACCCAGTACTTC
D gene: NA; J gene: TRBJ2-7; V gene: TRBV3-1; clone size: many; CDR3 protein: CASSQAGATYEQYF; CDR3 DNA: TGTGCCAGCAGCCAAGCGGGGGCCACCTACGAGCAGTACTTC
D gene: NA; J gene: TRBJ1-1; V gene: TRBV19; clone size: many; CDR3 protein: CASILTRGSRNTEAFF; CDR3 DNA: TGTGCCAGTATTTTAACAAGGGGTTCGAGGAACACTGAAGCTTTCTTT
D gene: NA; J gene: TRBJ1-1; V gene: TRBV30; clone size: many; CDR3 protein: CAWAGWEESITEAFF; CDR3 DNA: TGTGCCTGGGCCGGGTGGGAGGAATCGATCACTGAAGCTTTCTTT
D gene: TRBD2; J gene: TRBJ2-7; V gene: TRBV7-6; clone size: many; CDR3 protein: CASSLVGTSGSKPEQYF; CDR3 DNA: TGTGCCAGCAGCTTAGTCGGGACTAGCGGGAGTAAGCCCGAGCAGTACTTC